The 19 T cell receptor beta chains below come from one sample, sequenced in a study of identical twins. Each CDR3 protein is one row after TCRdb ran MiXCR on the 5' RACE reads. This table holds approximately 500,000 distinct CDR3 sequences, roughly 15% found once. These data were also filed under a second study, of yellow fever vaccine responses in identical twins.

The source material was CD4+ T cells sorted from blood. The receptors come from a woman younger than 35 in good health.

V is TRBV9 and J is TRBJ2-3; 7 bases agree with TRBD1. Germline trimming cut 0 bases from V and 4 bases from J; bases unmatched to any gene: 5. The CDR3 extends over 15 amino acids. CDR1 is SGDLS and CDR2 is YYNGEE in the germline V gene. The CDR3 nucleotides read TGTGCCAGCAGCGTAGATCGAGGGGGCCCAGATACGCAGTATTTT. Its translation: CASSVDRGGPDTQYF. The full variable domain, its missing parts supplied by reference TRBV9 and TRBJ2-3, is DSGVTQTPKHLITATGQRVTLRCSPRSGDLSVYWYQQSLDQGLQFLIQYYNGEERAKGNILERFSAQQFPDLHSELNLSSLELGDSALYFCASSVDRGGPDTQYFGPGTRLTVL.

This clonotype has only a few counts. The chain links TRBV11-1 to TRBJ2-5, with 14 positions matching TRBD2. Germline V lookup: CDR1 SGHAT, CDR2 FQDESV (reference sequence). After removal of 1 base from V and 5 bases from J, the junction contained 9 bases not matched to a gene. The CDR3 spans 18 residues. CDR3 loop: CASSLGRGTSGSYETQYF. The DNA for the CDR3 is TGTGCCAGCAGCTTAGGGCGGGGGACTAGCGGGAGTTATGAGACCCAGTACTTC.

J is TRBJ2-3 and V is TRBV7-9; 11 bases are shared with TRBD2. Looked up from germline, CDR1 is SEHNR and CDR2 is FQNEAQ (reference sequence). The CDR3 is 17 residues long. Trimming cost V 6 bases and J 2 bases; bases outside gene matches: 10. The CDR3, as DNA: TGTGCCAGCAGTCAACGACTAGCGGGAAGGACCACAGATACGCAGTATTTT. Its protein product is CASSQRLAGRTTDTQYF.

J is TRBJ2-3 and V is TRBV7-9, with 7 bases lining up with TRBD1. The CDR3 length is 14 residues. Germline V gene lookup returns CDR1 SEHNR and CDR2 FQNEAQ (reference sequence). V lost 5 bases and J lost 2; bases outside the gene matches: 4. The CDR3 is CASSPQGDTDTQYF. CDR3 DNA sequence: TGTGCCAGCAGCCCGCAGGGGGACACAGATACGCAGTATTTT.

The chain links TRBV29-1 to TRBJ1-3; D remains ambiguous. Germline assignment: CDR1 SQVTM and CDR2 ANQGSEA. The CDR3 is 12 residues long. The ends were cut back, 6 bases at V and 5 bases at J, with 11 bases in the middle. CDR3 region: CSVLNDRNTIYF. CDR3 DNA: TGCAGCGTACTAAACGACAGAAACACCATATATTTT.

V gene TRBV7-9 combines with J gene TRBJ2-7; D tentatively fits TRBD1 or TRBD2 (5 bases each). CDR3 length: 13 residues. Trimming took 3 bases from V and 3 from J, leaving 9 bases between them. Germline V lookup: CDR1 SEHNR, CDR2 FQNEAQ (reference sequence). The CDR3 DNA is TGTGCCAGCAGCTTGGGACCAAACTACGAGCAGTACGTC. It specifies CASSLGPNYEQYV.

There are a few counts of this clonotype. The chain links TRBV5-1 to TRBJ2-2; D may be TRBD2 (5 bases). This CDR3 is 15 amino acids long. Trimming left V 4 bases short and J 5 bases short, with 15 bases between. The germline V gene has CDR1 SGHRS and CDR2 YFSETQ. DNA of the CDR3: TGCGCCAGCAGCATCGATCAAACGGGGACCGGGGAGCTGTTTTTT. Residues: CASSIDQTGTGELFF.

V is TRBV20-1 and J is TRBJ2-1; 10 bases are shared with TRBD1. After removal of 5 bases from V and 2 bases from J, the junction contained 0 bases not matched to a gene. This CDR3 spans 13 amino acids. Germline V gene data show CDR1 as DFQATT and CDR2 as SNEGSKA (reference sequence). CDR3 DNA: TGCAGTGCTGGGACAGGGGCCTACAATGAGCAGTTCTTC. Residues: CSAGTGAYNEQFF.

This clonotype was picked up a small number of times. The chain has TRBV11-1 and TRBJ2-2; no firm D call. Trimming pared 6 bases from V and 7 bases from J, leaving 12 bases between. The CDR3 length is 13 residues. CDR1 is SGHAT and CDR2 is FQDESV in the germline V gene (reference sequence). CDR3 coding DNA: TGTGCCAGCAGTAAAGGTATCGGCGGGGAGCTGTTTTTT. Amino acid sequence: CASSKGIGGELFF.

The chain recombines TRBV12-5 with TRBJ1-3; D might be TRBD1 (6 bases). There are 14 residues in the CDR3. The germline V gene encodes CDR1 LGHNT and CDR2 FRNRAP. The V and J ends lost 5 bases and 2 bases respectively, with 10 bases between them. CDR3 region: CASGPGVPGNTIYF. CDR3 sequence (DNA): TGTGCTAGTGGTCCAGGGGTTCCTGGAAACACCATATATTTT.

CDR3 protein: CASSEALMGGQETQYF. The CDR3 nucleotides read TGTGCCAGCAGTGAAGCGCTCATGGGAGGTCAAGAGACCCAGTACTTC. The chain joins TRBV6-1 to TRBJ2-5; D might be TRBD2 (6 bases). The CDR3 has 16 residues. The germline V and J ends were trimmed by 0 bases and 2 bases, with 13 bases remaining between them. CDR1 and CDR2 from the germline V gene are MNHNS and SASEGT.

Here the CDR3 DNA reads TGTGCCAGCAGCCGCGTGCGGGACACTGAAGCTTTCTTT. Translation gives CASSRVRDTEAFF. The chain combines TRBV3-1 with TRBJ1-1, with D unclear. Trimming cost V 4 bases and J 3 bases, with 9 bases left between them. The CDR3 runs 13 residues. The germline V gene encodes CDR1 LGHDT and CDR2 YNNKEL (reference sequence).

This clonotype was observed at least ten times. CDR3 loop: CATSAPDRGHNEQFF. The CDR3 region has the DNA TGTGCCACCAGTGCCCCGGACAGGGGACACAATGAGCAGTTCTTC. The chain joins TRBV24-1 to TRBJ2-1; TRBD1 matches 9 bases. Per germline, CDR1 KGHDR and CDR2 SFDVKD. Unmatched junction bases numbered 6, after V lost 5 bases and J lost 5 bases. CDR3 size: 15 residues.

V gene TRBV18 combines with J gene TRBJ2-3; a weak D match, TRBD1 (5 bases). V lost 0 bases and J 4 bases, leaving 11 bases between the germline ends. The germline V gene encodes CDR1 KGHSH and CDR2 LQKENI. The CDR3 consists of 15 residues. CDR3 sequence: CASSPPGQVSDTQYF. For the CDR3, the DNA is TGTGCCAGCTCACCACCGGGGCAGGTTTCAGATACGCAGTATTTT.

This clonotype was counted a few times. V usage is TRBV4-1 and J usage is TRBJ2-3; 7 bases are shared with TRBD2. The CDR3 has 16 amino acids. Germline assignment: CDR1 MGHRA and CDR2 YSYEKL. V dropped 5 bases and J dropped 5; count of bases not matched to a gene: 13. The CDR3 loop reads CASSGWTRGLGDTQYF. The DNA of the CDR3 is TGCGCCAGCAGCGGATGGACTAGAGGGCTTGGAGATACGCAGTATTTT.

The chain couples TRBV10-1 to TRBJ1-2, with TRBD1 as a possible D gene (5 bases). V was shortened by 0 bases and J by 2 bases, with 13 bases between the two germline ends. This CDR3 has 16 amino acids. Germline lookup yields CDR1 WNHNN and CDR2 SYGVQD (reference sequence). CDR3 nucleotides: TGCGCCAGCAGTGAGTCGATCGGGGGACCGAACTATGGCTACACCTTC. Encoded protein: CASSESIGGPNYGYTF.

This clonotype has just a few counts. V gene TRBV28 combines with J gene TRBJ1-4; no firm D call. V was cut by 3 bases and J by 5 bases, with 22 bases left in between. This CDR3 contains 18 residues. From germline, CDR1 is MDHEN and CDR2 SYDVKM. The CDR3 DNA reads as TGTGCCAGCAGTTTGGCAGGATCCACCTACTGGCAGAATGAAAAACTGTTTTTT. Translation: CASSLAGSTYWQNEKLFF.

This clonotype was seen ten or more times. CDR3 protein: CASSLAGTEAFF. In DNA form, the CDR3 reads TGTGCCAGCAGCCTCGCAGGGACTGAAGCTTTCTTT. This chain links TRBV7-9 with TRBJ1-1; TRBD1 is a possible D gene (5 bases). Germline CDR1 is SEHNR and CDR2 is FQNEAQ (reference sequence). The CDR3 consists of 12 residues. Trimming stripped 5 bases from V and 5 bases from J, with 9 bases between.

This clonotype has just a few counts. This chain links TRBV29-1 with TRBJ2-1; D remains ambiguous. Per the germline V gene, CDR1 is SQVTM and CDR2 is ANQGSEA. This CDR3 region has 10 residues. V was shortened by 6 bases and J by 10 bases, with 10 bases between the two germline ends. In nucleotides, the CDR3 is TGCAGCGTGGCCCATAAAGAGCAGTTCTTC. It encodes CSVAHKEQFF.